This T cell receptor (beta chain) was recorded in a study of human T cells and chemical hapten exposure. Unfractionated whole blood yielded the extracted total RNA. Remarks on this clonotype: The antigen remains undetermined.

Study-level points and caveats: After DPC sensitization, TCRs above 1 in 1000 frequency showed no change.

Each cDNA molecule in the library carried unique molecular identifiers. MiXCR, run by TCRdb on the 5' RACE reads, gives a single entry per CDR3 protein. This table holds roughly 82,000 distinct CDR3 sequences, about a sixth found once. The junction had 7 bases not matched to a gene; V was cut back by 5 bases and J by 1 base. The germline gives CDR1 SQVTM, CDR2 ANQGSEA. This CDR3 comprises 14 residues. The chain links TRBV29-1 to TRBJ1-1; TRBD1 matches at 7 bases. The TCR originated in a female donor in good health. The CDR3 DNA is TGCAGCGTTCCTAGGGGACAGCCGAACACTGAAGCTTTCTTT. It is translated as CSVPRGQPNTEAFF.